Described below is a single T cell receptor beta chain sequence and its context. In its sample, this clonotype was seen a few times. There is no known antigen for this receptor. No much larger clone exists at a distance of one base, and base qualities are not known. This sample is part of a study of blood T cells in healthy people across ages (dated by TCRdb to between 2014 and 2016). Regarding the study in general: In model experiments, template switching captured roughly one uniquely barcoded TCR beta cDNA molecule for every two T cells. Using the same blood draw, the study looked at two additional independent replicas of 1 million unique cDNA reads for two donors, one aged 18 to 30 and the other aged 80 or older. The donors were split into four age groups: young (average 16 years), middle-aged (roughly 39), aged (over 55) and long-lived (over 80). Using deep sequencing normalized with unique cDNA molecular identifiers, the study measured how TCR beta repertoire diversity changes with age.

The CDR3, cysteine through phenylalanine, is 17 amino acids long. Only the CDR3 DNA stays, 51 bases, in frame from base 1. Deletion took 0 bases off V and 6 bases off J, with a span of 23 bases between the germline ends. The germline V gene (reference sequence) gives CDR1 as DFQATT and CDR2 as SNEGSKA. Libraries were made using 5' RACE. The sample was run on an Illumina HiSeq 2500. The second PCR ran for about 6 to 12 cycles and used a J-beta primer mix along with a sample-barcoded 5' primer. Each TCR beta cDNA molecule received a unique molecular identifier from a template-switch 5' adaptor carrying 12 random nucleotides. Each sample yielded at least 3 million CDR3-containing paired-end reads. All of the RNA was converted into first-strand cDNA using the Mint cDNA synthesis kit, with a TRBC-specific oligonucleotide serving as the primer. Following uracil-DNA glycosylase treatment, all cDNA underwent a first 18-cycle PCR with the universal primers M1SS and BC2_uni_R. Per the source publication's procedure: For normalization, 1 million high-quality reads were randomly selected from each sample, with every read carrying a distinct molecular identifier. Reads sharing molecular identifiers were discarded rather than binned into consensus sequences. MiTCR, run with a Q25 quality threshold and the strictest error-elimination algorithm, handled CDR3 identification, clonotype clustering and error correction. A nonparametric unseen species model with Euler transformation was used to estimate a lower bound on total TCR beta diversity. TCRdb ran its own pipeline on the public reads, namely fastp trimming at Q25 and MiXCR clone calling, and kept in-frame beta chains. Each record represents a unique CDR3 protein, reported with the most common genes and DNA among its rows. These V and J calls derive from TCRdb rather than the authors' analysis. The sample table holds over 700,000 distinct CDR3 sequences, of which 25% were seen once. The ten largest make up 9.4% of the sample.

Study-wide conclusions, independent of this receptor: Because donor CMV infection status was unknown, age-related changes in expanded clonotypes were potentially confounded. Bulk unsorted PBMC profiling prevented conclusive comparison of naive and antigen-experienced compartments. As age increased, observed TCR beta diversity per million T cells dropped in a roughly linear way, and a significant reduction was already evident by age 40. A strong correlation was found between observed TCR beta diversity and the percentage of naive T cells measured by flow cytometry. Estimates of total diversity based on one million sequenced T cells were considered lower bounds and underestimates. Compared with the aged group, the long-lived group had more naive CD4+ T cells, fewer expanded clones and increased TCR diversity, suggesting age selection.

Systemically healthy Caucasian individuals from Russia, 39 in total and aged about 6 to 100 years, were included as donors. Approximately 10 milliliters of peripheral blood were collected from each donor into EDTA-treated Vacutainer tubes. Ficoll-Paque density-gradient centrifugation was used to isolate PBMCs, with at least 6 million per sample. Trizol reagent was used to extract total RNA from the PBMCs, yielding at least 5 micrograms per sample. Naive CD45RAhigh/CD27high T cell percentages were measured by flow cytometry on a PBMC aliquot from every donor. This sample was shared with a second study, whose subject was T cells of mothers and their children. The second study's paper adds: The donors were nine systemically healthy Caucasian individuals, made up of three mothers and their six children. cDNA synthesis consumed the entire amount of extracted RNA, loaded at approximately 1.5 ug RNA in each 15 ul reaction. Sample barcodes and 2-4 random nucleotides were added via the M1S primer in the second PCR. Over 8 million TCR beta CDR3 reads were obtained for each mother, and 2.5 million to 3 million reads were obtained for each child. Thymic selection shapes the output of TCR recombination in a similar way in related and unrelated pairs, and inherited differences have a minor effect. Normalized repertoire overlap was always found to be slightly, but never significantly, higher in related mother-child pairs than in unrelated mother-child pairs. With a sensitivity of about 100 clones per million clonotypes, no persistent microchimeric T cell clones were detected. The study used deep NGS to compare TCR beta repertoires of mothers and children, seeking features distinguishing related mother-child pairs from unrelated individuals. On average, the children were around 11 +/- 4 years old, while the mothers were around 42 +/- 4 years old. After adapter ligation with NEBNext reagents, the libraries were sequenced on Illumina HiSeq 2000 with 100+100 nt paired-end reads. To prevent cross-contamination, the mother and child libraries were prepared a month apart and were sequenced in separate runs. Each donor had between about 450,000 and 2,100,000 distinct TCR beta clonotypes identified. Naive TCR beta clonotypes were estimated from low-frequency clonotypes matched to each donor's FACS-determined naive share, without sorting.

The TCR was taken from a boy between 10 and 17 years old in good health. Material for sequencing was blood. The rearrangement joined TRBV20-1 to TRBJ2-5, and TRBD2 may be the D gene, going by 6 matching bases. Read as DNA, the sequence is TGCAGTGCTAGAGATCCACACCAGACTAGACCTCGCCAGACCCAGTACTTC. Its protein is CSARDPHQTRPRQTQYF.